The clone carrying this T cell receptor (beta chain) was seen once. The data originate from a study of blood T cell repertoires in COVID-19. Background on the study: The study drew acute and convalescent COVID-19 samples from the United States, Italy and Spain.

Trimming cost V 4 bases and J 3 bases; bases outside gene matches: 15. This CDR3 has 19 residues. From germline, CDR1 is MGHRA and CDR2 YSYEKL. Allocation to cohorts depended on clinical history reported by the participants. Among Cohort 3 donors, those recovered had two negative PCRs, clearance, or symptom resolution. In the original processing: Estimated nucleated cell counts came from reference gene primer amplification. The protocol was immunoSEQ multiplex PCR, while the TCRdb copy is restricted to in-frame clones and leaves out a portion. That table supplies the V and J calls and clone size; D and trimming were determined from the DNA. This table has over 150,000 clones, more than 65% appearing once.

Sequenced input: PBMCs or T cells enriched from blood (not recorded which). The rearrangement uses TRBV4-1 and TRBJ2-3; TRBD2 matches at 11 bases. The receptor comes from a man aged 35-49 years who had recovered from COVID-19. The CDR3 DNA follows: TGCGCCAGCAGCCCCCTGGTAACTAGCGGGGGCGGTAGAACAGATACGCAGTATTTT. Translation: CASSPLVTSGGGRTDTQYF.